The TCR beta chain described here comes from a study of PD-1 and CTLA-4 blockade in melanoma. The CDR3 runs 11 residues. Germline CDR1 GTSNPN, CDR2 SVGIG (reference sequence). V was cut by 4 bases and J by 4 bases, with 7 bases left in between. This clone occurred a few times. The assay was immunoSEQ multiplex PCR, and TCRdb's table has in-frame clones only and misses some. The sample consists of roughly 7,200 clones, 80% of them appearing once. This sample comprised CD8+ T cells from peripheral blood, obtained before anti-PD-1 treatment. This clonotype was sampled from a human donor with melanoma. The chain carries TRBV30 and TRBJ1-1; D remains unclear. The CDR3 region has the DNA TGTGCCTGGATCCGTAGCACTGAAGCTTTCTTT. Protein product: CAWIRSTEAFF.